The T cell receptor beta chain described here comes from a study of blood T cell repertoires in COVID-19. Looking at the study overall: The United States, Italy and Spain were the sources of the acute and convalescent COVID-19 samples. PBMCs, B-cell-depleted T cells, or T cells provided the cDNA or gDNA that made up the material.

This clone was counted a few times. Seattle's enrolled individuals joined amid active infection and were then monitored longitudinally. Using immunoSEQ multiplex PCR, the repertoire was profiled, and TCRdb retains in-frame clones only, with some absent. The repertoire holds 150,000 to 170,000 clones, with approximately 86% as singletons. Trimming took off 5 bases at V and 1 base at J, with 8 bases between the two ends. CDR3 length: 13 residues. Germline V gene lookup returns CDR1 SGHTA and CDR2 FQGTGA. The rearrangement links TRBV7-3 to TRBJ2-5, with unresolved D. The sequence was collected from a man aged 55 to 69 with COVID-19, enrolled during active disease. The sequencing sample was made of peripheral blood. This chain's CDR3 is CASSPIAQETQYF. The CDR3 DNA follows: TGTGCCAGCAGCCCCATAGCCCAAGAGACCCAGTACTTC.